This T cell receptor beta chain was observed in a study of CD8+CD57+ T cells in acquired aplastic anemia (dated by TCRdb to 2016 to 2019). In terms of the full investigation: DNA extracted from sorted CD4+ and CD8+ cells had a mean of roughly 3 ug, with a range of about 0.19 to 30 ug. A CD8+CD57+ expansion meant a frequency higher than the mean frequency seen in healthy subjects.

At the junction V is shortened by 2 bases and J by 4 bases, with 6 bases in between. Looking up the germline V gene yields CDR1 SGHTA and CDR2 FQGNSA. The CDR3 runs 12 amino acids, cysteine and phenylalanine included. The CDR3 DNA has 36 bases and is translated from base 1. This clonotype has a handful of counts. No cognate antigen has been identified for it. No much larger clone exists at a distance of one base, and base qualities are not known. Expansion of CD8+CD57+ cells had been shown by flow cytometry in the patients chosen for sequencing. All patients had severe acquired aplastic anemia diagnosed by International Study of Aplastic Anemia and Agranulocytosis and Camitta criteria. Patients had received no therapy at the time of blood sampling. The study deep-sequenced TCR repertoires of sorted CD4+ and CD8+ blood T cells from severe aplastic anemia patients and healthy subjects. Patients were enrolled in the USA under clinicaltrials.gov protocols 00001620, 01623167, 00001397, 00071045, 00081523 and 00961064. Ficoll-Paque density gradient centrifugation was used to isolate peripheral blood mononuclear cells. Before DNA extraction, CD4+ and CD8+ T cells were sorted with FACS or magnetic beads.

What the study reported, not specific to this receptor: CD8+ Simpson's diversity did not differ significantly between patients and healthy controls (P=0.060). Around 30 CD8+ CDR3 sequences were found in both patients and controls but appeared to be highly expressed in patients and within the immunodominant clones of the patients.

Profiling of TCR beta VDJ combinations and CDR3 sequences used genomic DNA as the template. An Illumina HiSeq 2000 was used for TCR repertoire sequencing. The authors processed their data as follows. Repertoire assessment relied on Simpson's diversity index, CDR3 size and DJ length profiles, and TRBV/TRBJ rearrangement plots. The most abundant DNA sequence in the deep sequencing data was defined as the immunodominant clone. CDR3 amino acid sequences were checked for sharing between subjects and were compared against published repertoires and the VDJdb database. TCRdb reanalyzed the raw reads on its own, using fastp at Q25 for trimming and MiXCR for clone calling, and kept in-frame beta chains. Records with the same CDR3 protein are collapsed into one entry carrying the most frequent genes and DNA. The V and J calls, along with clone size, are taken from TCRdb and not from the paper's own processing. The sample table records under 250,000 distinct CDR3 sequences; 55% to 65% of these occur just once. Jointly, the top ten make up around 60% of the sample.

Sequenced sample: sorted CD4+, CD8+, or CD8+CD57+ T cells (not recorded which) from PBMCs. Recombination joined TRBV7-2 with TRBJ2-7, with the D gene call left open. The sequence came from a human donor with aplastic anemia. The nucleotide sequence is given as TGTGCCAGCAGCTTACCGGCGTACGAGCAGTACTTC. The translation is CASSLPAYEQYF.